This TCR beta chain was captured in a study of T cell repertoires in cytomegalovirus infection. There are 16 residues in the CDR3. CDR1 and CDR2 from the germline V gene are MNHNY and SVGAGI (reference sequence). Trimming cost V 0 bases and J 0 bases, with 11 bases left between them. TCRdb passed the reads through MiXCR, listing each CDR3 protein once. The data show more than 250,000 distinct CDR3 sequences, roughly 25% seen once. This clonotype was detected a few times. Its antigen remains unknown. The sequence came from a human donor in good health (CMV status not recorded). Some clones in this sample may be carry-over from other donors' samples. This chain joins TRBV6-6 and TRBJ1-1; unclear D gene. The input for sequencing was cultured PBMCs, taken from culture after CMV antigen stimulation. The CDR3 region has the DNA TGTGCCAGCAGTTACTCAGTGACACATATGAACACTGAAGCTTTCTTT. Translation gives CASSYSVTHMNTEAFF.